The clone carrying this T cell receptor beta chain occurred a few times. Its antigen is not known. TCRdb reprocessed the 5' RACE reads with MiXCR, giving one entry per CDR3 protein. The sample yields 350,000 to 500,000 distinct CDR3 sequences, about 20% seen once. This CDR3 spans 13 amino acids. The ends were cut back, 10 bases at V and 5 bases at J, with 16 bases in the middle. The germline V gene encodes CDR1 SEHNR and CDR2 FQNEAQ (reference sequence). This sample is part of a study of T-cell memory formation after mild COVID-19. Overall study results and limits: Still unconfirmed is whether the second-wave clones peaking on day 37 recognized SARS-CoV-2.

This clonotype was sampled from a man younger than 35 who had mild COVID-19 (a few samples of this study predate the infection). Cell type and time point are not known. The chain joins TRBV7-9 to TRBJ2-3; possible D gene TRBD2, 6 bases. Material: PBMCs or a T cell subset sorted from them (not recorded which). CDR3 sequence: CATRGIGQDTQYF. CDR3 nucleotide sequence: TGTGCCACCCGGGGGATCGGGCAAGATACGCAGTATTTT.